The 14 T cell receptor beta chains reported below all come from one sample, sequenced in a study of CXCR3-negative and CXCR3-positive naive CD8 T cells. Libraries of TRB cDNA were made by 5' RACE and carried UMIs. TCRdb reprocessed the 5' RACE reads and keeps a single row for each CDR3 protein, giving no DNA. The listing records 50,000 to 65,000 distinct CDR3 sequences. These TCRs' antigens remain unknown. Whole-study results and caveats: Against CXCR3-negative naive cells, CXCR3-positive naive cells showed more hydrophobic TRB CDR3s.

Sequences were obtained from naive CXCR3+ CD8+ T cells from blood. This sample's subset: CD45RO-CCR7+CD27+CD95- naive CD8+ T cells expressing CXCR3 (TNR3+). The origin of the receptors is a human donor in good health. Some clones in this sample may be carry-over from other donors' samples.

The chain uses TRBV6-2 or TRBV6-3 and TRBJ2-1; TCRdb's D call of TRBD1 is untestable without DNA. Germline V gene lookup returns CDR1 MNHEY and CDR2 SVGEGT. The CDR3 has 13 amino acids. CDR3 sequence: CASSSRDRGEQFF.

The genes are TRBV14 and TRBJ1-1; TCRdb proposes TRBD1, but this gene call is untestable without DNA. CDR3 size: 12 residues. In germline, CDR1 is SGHDN, CDR2 FVKESK. CDR3 sequence: CASTGTGTEAFF.

The V call is TRBV10-3, the J call TRBJ2-2. This CDR3 contains 15 residues. The germline V gene encodes CDR1 ENHRY and CDR2 SYGVKD. The chain's CDR3 is CAISESVDDSGELFF.

This sequence joins TRBV7-2 and TRBJ2-7. This CDR3 spans 14 amino acids. Per germline, CDR1 SGHTA and CDR2 FQGNSA. The CDR3 here is CASSLGGGSYEQYF.

V is TRBV28 and J is TRBJ2-2; the D gene TCRdb calls, TRBD1, cannot be checked with no DNA. CDR1 is MDHEN, CDR2 SYDVKM, per germline. The CDR3 is 13 residues long. This CDR3 reads CASTPSVTGELFF.

In terms of frequency, this clonotype is medium-sized. V is TRBV29-1 and J is TRBJ1-2. This CDR3 contains 11 residues. Germline loops: CDR1 SQVTM, CDR2 ANQGSEA. The CDR3 sequence is CSVVLTYGYTF.

The chain joins TRBV6-5 to TRBJ2-7; TCRdb's D gene call, TRBD1, goes unchecked for lack of DNA. CDR1 and CDR2 from the germline V gene are MNHEY and SVGAGI. CDR3 length equals 12 residues. The CDR3 region is CASSPGMYEQYF.

The chain carries TRBV29-1 and TRBJ2-1; TCRdb selects TRBD1, and the lack of DNA leaves this call unchecked. The V gene's germline CDR1 is SQVTM and CDR2 ANQGSEA. The CDR3 length is 12 residues. The chain's CDR3 is CSVDLGAGMPFF.

The genes are TRBV28 and TRBJ2-3; the D gene TCRdb calls, TRBD1, cannot be checked with no DNA. This CDR3 comprises 16 residues. The germline CDR1 and CDR2 sequences are MDHEN and SYDVKM. The CDR3 protein is CASSPTGTGWRDTQYF.

The chain has TRBV19 and TRBJ2-7; as DNA is missing, the TRBD2 call by TCRdb cannot be tested. This CDR3 is built from 16 residues. The germline CDR1 and CDR2 sequences are LNHDA and SQIVND (reference sequence). The CDR3 reads CASTSTLAVSSYEQYF.

The chain has TRBV4-3 and TRBJ2-2. CDR1 is LGHNA and CDR2 is YSLEER in the germline V gene. The CDR3 contains 20 residues. This CDR3 is CASSQGHQTSNAPNTGELFF.

The chain carries TRBV3-1 and TRBJ2-7; the TCRdb D gene call, TRBD2, has no DNA to confirm it. Per germline, CDR1 LGHDT and CDR2 YNNKEL (reference sequence). CDR3 length: 15 residues. CDR3 in amino acids: CASSQESGGVPEQYF.

The chain couples TRBV6-2 or TRBV6-3 to TRBJ1-1; as DNA is missing, the TRBD1 call by TCRdb cannot be tested. The CDR3 runs to 13 residues. Germline V CDR1 and CDR2: MNHEY, SVGEGT. CDR3 amino acids: CASSWAGGTEAFF.

V is TRBV20-1 and J is TRBJ1-3. This CDR3 comprises 14 residues. Germline values: CDR1 DFQATT, CDR2 SNEGSKA (reference sequence). CDR3: CSAERLTSGNTIYF.